The entry that follows covers one T cell receptor (beta chain) sequence. This could be a read error, since a much larger clone is one nucleotide away. This sample was included in a study of blood T cells in healthy people across ages. The authors ran a second PCR of 7 to 11 cycles using a sample-barcoded 5' primer and a J-beta primer mix. TCRdb re-called the 5' RACE reads through MiXCR, storing one row per CDR3 protein. The sample records more than 800,000 distinct CDR3 sequences, under 35% being singletons. Per the germline V gene, CDR1 is SNHLY and CDR2 is FYNNEI. This CDR3 comprises 16 residues. V gene TRBV2 combines with J gene TRBJ2-6, with a tentative D call TRBD1 (5 bases). Sequencing was done on a sample of blood. This TCR was recovered from a woman aged 80 or over in good health. Written as DNA, the CDR3 is TGTGCCAGCAGTGAGAGAGGATACTCTGGGGCCAACGCCCTGACTTTC. Its protein is CASSERGYSGANALTF.